Listed here is a single TCR beta chain. Time point here: pretreatment peripheral blood. Repertoires were generated with immunoSEQ multiplex PCR, while TCRdb's copy carries only in-frame clones and drops some. The sample comprises roughly 77,000 clones, over 80% of which are singletons, and 8% to 10% rests with the top ten. This entry belongs to a study of PD-L1 blockade in urothelial cancer. Study-wide background: Men with urothelial cancer arising in the bladder made up about 90% of the roughly 30 patients. At 3 weeks (second dose) and 6 weeks after starting treatment, blood was analyzed.

The germline V and J ends were trimmed by 1 base and 2 bases, with 12 bases remaining between them. The germline V gene has CDR1 SGHTA and CDR2 FQGNSA. This CDR3 is built from 15 residues. This rearrangement joins TRBV7-2 to TRBJ2-7; D gene unclear. The sequence came from a woman in her 70s with urothelial cancer. The material sequenced was PBMCs, taken around atezolizumab (anti-PD-L1) treatment. The DNA for the CDR3 is TGTGCCAGCAGCTTAGTGTCGAGAGGTGCCTACGAGCAGTACTTC. It translates to CASSLVSRGAYEQYF.